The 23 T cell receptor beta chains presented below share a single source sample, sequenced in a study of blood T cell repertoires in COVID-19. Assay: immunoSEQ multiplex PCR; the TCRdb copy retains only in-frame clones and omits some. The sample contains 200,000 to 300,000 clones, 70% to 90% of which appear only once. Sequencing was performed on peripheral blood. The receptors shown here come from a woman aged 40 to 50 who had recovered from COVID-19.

CDR3 sequence: CASSYSAGETQYF. Here the CDR3 DNA reads TGTGCCAGCAGTTACTCGGCGGGGGAGACCCAGTACTTC. J is TRBJ2-5 and V is TRBV6-2 or TRBV6-3; tentatively, D is TRBD2 (6 bases). Trimming cost V 0 bases and J 5 bases, with 7 bases left between them. Germline lookup yields CDR1 MNHEY and CDR2 SVGEGT. The CDR3 is made up of 13 amino acids.

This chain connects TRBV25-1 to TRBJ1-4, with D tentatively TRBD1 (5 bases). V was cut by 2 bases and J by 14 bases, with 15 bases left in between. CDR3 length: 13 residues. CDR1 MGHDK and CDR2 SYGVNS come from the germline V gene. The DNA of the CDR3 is TGTGCCAGCAGTGAAGGGTCCGTGCGGGGGCTGTTTTTT. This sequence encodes CASSEGSVRGLFF.

The CDR3 bases are TGTGCCAGCAGCGTAGGGGTGGGCACCTACAATGAGCAGTTCTTC. This sequence encodes CASSVGVGTYNEQFF. The chain combines TRBV9 with TRBJ2-1; D is undetermined. From germline, CDR1 is SGDLS and CDR2 YYNGEE. The germline V and J ends were trimmed by 0 bases and 2 bases, with 9 bases remaining between them. The CDR3 spans 15 residues.

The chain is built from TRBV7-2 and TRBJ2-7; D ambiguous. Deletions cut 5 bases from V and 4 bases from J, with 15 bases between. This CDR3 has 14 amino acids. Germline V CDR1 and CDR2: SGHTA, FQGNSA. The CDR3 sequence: CASSPPAVGYEQYF. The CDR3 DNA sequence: TGTGCCAGCAGCCCCCCGGCGGTCGGGTACGAGCAGTACTTC.

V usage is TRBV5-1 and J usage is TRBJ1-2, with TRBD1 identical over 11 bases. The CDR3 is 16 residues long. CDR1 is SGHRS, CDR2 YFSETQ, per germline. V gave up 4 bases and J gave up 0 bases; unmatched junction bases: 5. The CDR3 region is CASSRGDRGANYGYTF. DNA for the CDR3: TGCGCCAGCAGCCGCGGGGACAGGGGGGCTAACTATGGCTACACCTTC. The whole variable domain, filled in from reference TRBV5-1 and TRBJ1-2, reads KAGVTQTPRYLIKTRGQQVTLSCSPISGHRSVSWYQQTPGQGLQFLFEYFSETQRNKGNFPGRFSGRQFSNSRSEMNVSTLELGDSALYLCASSRGDRGANYGYTFGSGTRLTVV.

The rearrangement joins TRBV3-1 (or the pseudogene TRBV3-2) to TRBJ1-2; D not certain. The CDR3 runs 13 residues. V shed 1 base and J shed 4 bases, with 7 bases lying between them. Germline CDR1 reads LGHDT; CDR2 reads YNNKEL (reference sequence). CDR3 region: CASSQAGSYGYTF. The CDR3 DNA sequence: TGTGCCAGCAGCCAAGCCGGGAGCTATGGCTACACCTTC.

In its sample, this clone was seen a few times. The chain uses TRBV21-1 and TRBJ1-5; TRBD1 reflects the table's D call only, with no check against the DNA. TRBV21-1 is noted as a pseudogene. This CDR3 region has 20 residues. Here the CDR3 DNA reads TGTGCCAGCAGCAAAGAAGTGGACAGGGGGAAACCTGATAGCAATCAGCCCCAGCATTTT. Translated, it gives CASSKEVDRGKPDSNQPQHF.

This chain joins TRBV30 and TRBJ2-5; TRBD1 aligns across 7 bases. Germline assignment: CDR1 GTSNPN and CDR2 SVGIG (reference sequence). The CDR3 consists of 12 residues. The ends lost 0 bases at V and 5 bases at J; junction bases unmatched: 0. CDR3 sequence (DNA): TGTGCCTGGAGTGTAGGGGGCGAGACCCAGTACTTC. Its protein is CAWSVGGETQYF.

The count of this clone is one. The CDR3 DNA is TGTGCCAGCAGCCCACCGGGACTACCGGGGGAGCAGTTCTTC. The encoded protein is CASSPPGLPGEQFF. This chain connects TRBV7-2 to TRBJ2-1; 7 positions agree with TRBD2. The V gene's germline CDR1 is SGHTA and CDR2 FQGNSA. V shed 5 bases and J 10 bases; nucleotides not matched to a gene: 11. This CDR3 region has 14 residues.

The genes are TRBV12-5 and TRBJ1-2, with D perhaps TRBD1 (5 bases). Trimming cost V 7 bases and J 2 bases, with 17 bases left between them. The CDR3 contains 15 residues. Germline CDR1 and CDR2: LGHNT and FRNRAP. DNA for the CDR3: TGTGCTAGTGCCCCTGGGGCAGGACCCAACTATGGCTACACCTTC. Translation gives CASAPGAGPNYGYTF.

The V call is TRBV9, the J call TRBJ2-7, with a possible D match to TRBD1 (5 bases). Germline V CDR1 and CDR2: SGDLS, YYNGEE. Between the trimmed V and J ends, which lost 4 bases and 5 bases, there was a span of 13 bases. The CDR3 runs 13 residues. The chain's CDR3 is CASSNGAVDEQYF. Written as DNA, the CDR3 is TGTGCCAGCAGCAATGGGGCAGTGGACGAGCAGTACTTC.

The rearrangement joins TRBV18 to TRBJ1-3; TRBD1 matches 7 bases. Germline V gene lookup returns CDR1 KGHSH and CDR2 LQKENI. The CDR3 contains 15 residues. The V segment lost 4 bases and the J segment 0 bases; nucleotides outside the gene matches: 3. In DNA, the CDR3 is TGTGCCAGCTCACGACAGGGATCCTCTGGAAACACCATATATTTT. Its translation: CASSRQGSSGNTIYF. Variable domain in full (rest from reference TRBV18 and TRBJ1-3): NAGVMQNPRHLVRRRGQEARLRCSPMKGHSHVYWYRQLPEEGLKFMVYLQKENIIDESGMPKERFSAEFPKEGPSILRIQQVVRGDSAAYFCASSRQGSSGNTIYFGEGSWLTVV.

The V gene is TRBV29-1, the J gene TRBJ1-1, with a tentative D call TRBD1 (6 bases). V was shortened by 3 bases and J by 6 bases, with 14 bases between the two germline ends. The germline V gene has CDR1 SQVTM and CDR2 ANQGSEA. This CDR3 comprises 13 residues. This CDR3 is CSVDRGASAEAFF. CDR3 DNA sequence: TGCAGCGTTGACCGGGGGGCGTCCGCTGAAGCTTTCTTT.

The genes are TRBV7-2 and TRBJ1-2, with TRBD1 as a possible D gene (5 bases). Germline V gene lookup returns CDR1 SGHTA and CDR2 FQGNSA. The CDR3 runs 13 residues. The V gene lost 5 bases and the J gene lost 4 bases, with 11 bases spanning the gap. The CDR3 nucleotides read TGTGCCAGCAGCCCAGGGCGTCCCTATGGCTACACCTTC. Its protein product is CASSPGRPYGYTF.

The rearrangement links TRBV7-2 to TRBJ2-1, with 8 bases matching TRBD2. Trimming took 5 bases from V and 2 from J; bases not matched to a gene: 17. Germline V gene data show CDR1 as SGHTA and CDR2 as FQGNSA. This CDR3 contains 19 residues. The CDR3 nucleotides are TGTGCCAGCAGCCCGCGGGGGGCGGTTGGCTTTGGGCCCTACAATGAGCAGTTCTTC. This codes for CASSPRGAVGFGPYNEQFF.

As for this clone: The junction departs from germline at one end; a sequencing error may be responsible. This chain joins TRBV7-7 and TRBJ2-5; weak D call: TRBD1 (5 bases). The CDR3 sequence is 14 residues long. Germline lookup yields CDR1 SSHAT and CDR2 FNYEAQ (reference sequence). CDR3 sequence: CASSLWGGQETQYF. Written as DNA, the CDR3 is TGTGCTAGCAGCTTATGGGGCGGCCAAGAGACCCAGTACTTC.

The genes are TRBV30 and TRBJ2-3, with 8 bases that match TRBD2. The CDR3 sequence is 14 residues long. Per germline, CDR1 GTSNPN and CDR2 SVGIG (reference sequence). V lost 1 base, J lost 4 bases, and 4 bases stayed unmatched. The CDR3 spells CAWSGGLVADTQYF. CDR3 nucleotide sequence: TGTGCCTGGAGTGGGGGACTAGTCGCAGATACGCAGTATTTT.

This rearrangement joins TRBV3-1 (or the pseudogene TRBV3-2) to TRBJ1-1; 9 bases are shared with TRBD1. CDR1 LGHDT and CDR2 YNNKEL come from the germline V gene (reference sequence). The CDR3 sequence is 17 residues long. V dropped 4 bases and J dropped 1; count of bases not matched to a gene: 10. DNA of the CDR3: TGTGCCAGCAGCCGGTTACAGGGGGCTGGACCGAACACTGAAGCTTTCTTT. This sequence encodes CASSRLQGAGPNTEAFF.

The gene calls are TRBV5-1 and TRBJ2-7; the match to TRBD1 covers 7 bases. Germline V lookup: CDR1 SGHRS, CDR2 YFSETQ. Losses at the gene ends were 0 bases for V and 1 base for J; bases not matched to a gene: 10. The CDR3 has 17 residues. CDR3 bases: TGCGCCAGCAGCTTGGCCCAACTCCGGGACAGTTCCTACGAGCAGTACTTC. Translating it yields CASSLAQLRDSSYEQYF.

The CDR3 nucleotides read TGTGCCACAGGGGAGGCGGGGGTCGCCAATGAGCAGTTCTTC. Translation: CATGEAGVANEQFF. This rearrangement joins TRBV24-1 to TRBJ2-1, with TRBD2 matching 7 bases. CDR1 is KGHDR, CDR2 SFDVKD, per germline. The CDR3 has 14 residues. Trimming removed 10 bases from V and 6 bases from J; junction bases left unmatched: 11.

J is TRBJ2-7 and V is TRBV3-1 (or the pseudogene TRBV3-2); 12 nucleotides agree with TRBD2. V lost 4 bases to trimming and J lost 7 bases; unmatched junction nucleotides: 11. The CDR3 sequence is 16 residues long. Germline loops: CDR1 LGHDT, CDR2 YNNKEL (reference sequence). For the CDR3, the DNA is TGTGCCAGCAGCCCCCACTCTAGCGGGAGGGCGGGGGAGCAGTACTTC. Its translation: CASSPHSSGRAGEQYF.

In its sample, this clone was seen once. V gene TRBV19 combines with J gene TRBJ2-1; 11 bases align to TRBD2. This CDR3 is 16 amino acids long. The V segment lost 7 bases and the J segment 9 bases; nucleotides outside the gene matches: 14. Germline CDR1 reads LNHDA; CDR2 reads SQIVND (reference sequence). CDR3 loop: CASTPLGGLAGGEQFF. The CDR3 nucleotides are TGTGCCAGTACCCCCTTGGGGGGGCTAGCGGGAGGTGAGCAGTTCTTC.

The CDR3 spells CASSHKGVLGYTF. CDR3 bases: TGTGCCAGCAGTCACAAAGGGGTGTTGGGCTACACCTTC. This chain connects TRBV7-2 to TRBJ1-2, with D perhaps matching TRBD1 (5 bases). Trimming removed 6 bases from V and 8 bases from J, with 16 bases in between. Germline V gene lookup returns CDR1 SGHTA and CDR2 FQGNSA. There are 13 residues in the CDR3. Full variable domain (missing parts from reference TRBV7-2 and TRBJ1-2): GAGVSQSPSNKVTEKGKDVELRCDPISGHTALYWYRQSLGQGLEFLIYFQGNSAPDKSGLPSDRFSAERTGGSVSTLTIQRTQQEDSAVYLCASSHKGVLGYTFGSGTRLTVV.